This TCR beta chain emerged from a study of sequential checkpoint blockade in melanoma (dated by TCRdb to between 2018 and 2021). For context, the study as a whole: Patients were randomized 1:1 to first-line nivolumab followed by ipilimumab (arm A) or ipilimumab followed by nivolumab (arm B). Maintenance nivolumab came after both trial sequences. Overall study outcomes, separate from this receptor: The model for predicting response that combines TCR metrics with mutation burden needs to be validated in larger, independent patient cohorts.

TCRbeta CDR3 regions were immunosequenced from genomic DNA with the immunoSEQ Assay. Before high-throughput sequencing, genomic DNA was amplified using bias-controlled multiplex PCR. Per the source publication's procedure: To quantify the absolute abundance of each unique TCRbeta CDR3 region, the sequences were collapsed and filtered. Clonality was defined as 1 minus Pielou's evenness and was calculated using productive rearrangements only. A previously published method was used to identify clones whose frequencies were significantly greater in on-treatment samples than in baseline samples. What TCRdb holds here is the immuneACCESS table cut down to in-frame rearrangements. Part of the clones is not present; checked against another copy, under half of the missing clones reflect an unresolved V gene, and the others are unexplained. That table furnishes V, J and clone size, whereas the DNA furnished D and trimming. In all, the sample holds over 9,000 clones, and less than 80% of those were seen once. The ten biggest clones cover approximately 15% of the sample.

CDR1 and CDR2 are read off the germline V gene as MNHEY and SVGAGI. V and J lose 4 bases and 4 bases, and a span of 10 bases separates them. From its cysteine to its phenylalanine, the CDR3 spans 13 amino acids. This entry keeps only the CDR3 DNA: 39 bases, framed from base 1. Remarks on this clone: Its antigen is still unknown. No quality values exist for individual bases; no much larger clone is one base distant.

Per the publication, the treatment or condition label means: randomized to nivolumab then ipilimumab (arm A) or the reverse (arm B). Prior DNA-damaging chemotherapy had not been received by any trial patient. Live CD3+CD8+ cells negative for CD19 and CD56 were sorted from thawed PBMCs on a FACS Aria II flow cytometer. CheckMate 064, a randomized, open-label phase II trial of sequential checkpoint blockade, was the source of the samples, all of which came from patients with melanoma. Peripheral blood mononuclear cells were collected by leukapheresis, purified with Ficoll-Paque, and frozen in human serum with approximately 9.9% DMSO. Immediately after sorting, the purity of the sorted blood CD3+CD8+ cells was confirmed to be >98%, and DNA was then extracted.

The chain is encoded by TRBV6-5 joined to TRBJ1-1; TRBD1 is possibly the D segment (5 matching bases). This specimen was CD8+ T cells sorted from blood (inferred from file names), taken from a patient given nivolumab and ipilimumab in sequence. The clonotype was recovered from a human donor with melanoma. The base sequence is TGTGCCAGCAGTTTGCCGGGGGGCACTGAAGCTTTCTTT. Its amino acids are CASSLPGGTEAFF.